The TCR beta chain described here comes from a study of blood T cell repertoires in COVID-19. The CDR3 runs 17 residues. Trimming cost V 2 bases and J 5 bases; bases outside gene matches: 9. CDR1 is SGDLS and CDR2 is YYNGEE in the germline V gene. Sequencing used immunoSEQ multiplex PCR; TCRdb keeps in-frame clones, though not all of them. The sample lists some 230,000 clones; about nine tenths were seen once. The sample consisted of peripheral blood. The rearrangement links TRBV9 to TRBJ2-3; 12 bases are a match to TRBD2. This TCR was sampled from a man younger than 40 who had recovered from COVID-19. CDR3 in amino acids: CASSVDGTSGPGDTQYF. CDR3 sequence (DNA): TGTGCCAGCAGCGTGGATGGGACTAGCGGGCCCGGAGATACGCAGTATTTT.